This T cell receptor beta chain was observed in a study of blood T cells in healthy people across ages. Next came a second PCR, run for about 6 to 12 cycles, which used a sample-barcoded 5' primer along with a J-beta primer mix. TCRdb processed the 5' RACE reads anew with MiXCR; each CDR3 protein has one entry. The sample holds about 570,000 distinct CDR3 sequences, roughly 28% seen once. As concerns this clonotype: Its matching antigen is unknown.

The study's findings and limits: Possibly, changes in expanded clonotypes were confounded because donor CMV status was unknown.

This receptor was obtained from a woman in her 70s in good health. Sequenced: blood.

CDR3 DNA: TGCAGTGCCTCGACAGGTGGTGAAAAACTGTTTTTT. It encodes CSASTGGEKLFF. This chain connects TRBV20-1 to TRBJ1-4; a weak D match, TRBD1 (6 bases). CDR1 is DFQATT and CDR2 is SNEGSKA in the germline V gene (reference sequence). The CDR3 has 12 residues. V gave up 6 bases and J gave up 7 bases, with 12 bases separating them.